A selection of T cell receptor beta chains follows, all from one sample in a study of T cell changes during pregnancy in multiple sclerosis. The data were produced by immunoSEQ multiplex PCR, yet TCRdb's version contains in-frame clones alone and is incomplete. The table shows more than 55,000 clones, with less than 95% occurring only once. Here the sequenced sample was peripheral blood, taken in the first trimester of pregnancy. These receptors all stem from a female donor in good health, enrolled as a control in a pregnancy study. The CDR3 runs from the conserved cysteine through the conserved F or W. A D gene is named only where the DNA matches it firmly. Size tells how often a clone was seen (once, few, many) or the class of an expanded clone, and some rows leave it out.

V gene,clone size,D gene,J gene,CDR3 protein,CDR3 DNA
TRBV20-1,.,.,TRBJ2-3,CSARFADTQYF,TGCAGTGCTAGATTCGCAGATACGCAGTATTTT
TRBV27,.,.,TRBJ2-3,CASGHTDTQYF,TGTGCCAGCGGACACACAGATACGCAGTATTTT
TRBV27,.,.,TRBJ2-7,CASSLWGVATYEQYF,TGTGCCAGCAGTTTATGGGGGGTAGCCACCTACGAGCAGTACTTC
TRBV4-1,.,.,TRBJ1-5,CASSQQVYSNQPQHF,TGCGCCAGCAGCCAACAGGTCTATAGCAATCAGCCCCAGCATTTT
TRBV15,.,TRBD2,TRBJ2-2,CATSRDSGGETGELFF,TGTGCCACCAGCAGAGATAGCGGGGGGGAGACCGGGGAGCTGTTTTTT
TRBV7-8,.,TRBD2,TRBJ2-5,CASSVSGGAKTQYF,TGTGCCAGCAGCGTGAGCGGGGGGGCTAAGACCCAGTACTTC
TRBV7-9,.,.,TRBJ2-1,CASSLFTPTYNEQFF,TGTGCCAGCAGCTTATTTACACCAACCTACAATGAGCAGTTCTTC
TRBV27,.,TRBD2,TRBJ2-2,CASRLTGGTGELFF,TGTGCCAGCAGACTAACGGGAGGGACCGGGGAGCTGTTTTTT
TRBV10-1,.,.,TRBJ2-7,CASSEYQVHYEQYF,TGCGCCAGCAGTGAGTACCAGGTCCACTACGAGCAGTACTTC
TRBV28,few,.,TRBJ1-5,CATRSGARNGNQPQHF,TGTGCCACCCGAAGTGGCGCGAGGAATGGTAATCAGCCCCAGCATTTT
TRBV11-2,.,TRBD2,TRBJ2-7,CASSEAGEGHEQYF,TGTGCCAGCAGCGAGGCGGGAGAGGGACACGAGCAGTACTTC
TRBV30,.,.,TRBJ1-2,CAWKGDTAGYTF,TGTGCCTGGAAGGGGGACACAGCGGGCTACACCTTC
TRBV2,.,.,TRBJ1-3,CASKSFEGTIYF,TGTGCCAGCAAGAGTTTTGAGGGCACCATATATTTT
TRBV7-6,.,.,TRBJ1-3,CASSLGQPQPGNTIYF,TGTGCCAGCAGCTTAGGACAGCCACAACCTGGAAACACCATATATTTT
TRBV10-1,few,.,TRBJ1-1,CASSPILF,TGCGCCAGCAGCCCCATCCTCTTT
TRBV7-2,.,TRBD1,TRBJ2-1,CASSPRQGLSYNEQFF,TGTGCCAGCAGTCCACGACAGGGCCTCTCCTACAATGAGCAGTTCTTC
TRBV5-1,.,TRBD2,TRBJ2-1,CASSLALAAYNEQFF,TGCGCCAGCAGCTTGGCACTAGCGGCCTACAATGAGCAGTTCTTC
TRBV4-1,.,.,TRBJ2-7,CASSQGSGDRAFSYEQYF,TGCGCCAGCAGCCAAGGGTCGGGGGACAGAGCTTTCTCCTACGAGCAGTACTTC
TRBV18,.,.,TRBJ2-7,CASSPLGGYEQYF,TGTGCCAGCTCACCACTGGGGGGCTACGAGCAGTACTTC
TRBV5-1,.,.,TRBJ2-1,CASSLASYNEQFF,TGCGCCAGCAGCTTGGCCTCTTACAATGAGCAGTTCTTC
TRBV6-1,.,TRBD2,TRBJ2-1,CASSEFGLAGGNNEQFF,TGTGCCAGCAGTGAATTCGGACTAGCGGGGGGCAACAATGAGCAGTTCTTC
TRBV7-6,.,TRBD1,TRBJ2-7,CASSLVQGEWEQYF,TGTGCCAGCAGCTTAGTACAGGGGGAATGGGAGCAGTACTTC
TRBV7-8,.,TRBD2,TRBJ2-5,CASSLQLGTRGGWETQYF,TGTGCCAGCAGCTTACAACTCGGGACCCGGGGGGGTTGGGAGACCCAGTACTTC